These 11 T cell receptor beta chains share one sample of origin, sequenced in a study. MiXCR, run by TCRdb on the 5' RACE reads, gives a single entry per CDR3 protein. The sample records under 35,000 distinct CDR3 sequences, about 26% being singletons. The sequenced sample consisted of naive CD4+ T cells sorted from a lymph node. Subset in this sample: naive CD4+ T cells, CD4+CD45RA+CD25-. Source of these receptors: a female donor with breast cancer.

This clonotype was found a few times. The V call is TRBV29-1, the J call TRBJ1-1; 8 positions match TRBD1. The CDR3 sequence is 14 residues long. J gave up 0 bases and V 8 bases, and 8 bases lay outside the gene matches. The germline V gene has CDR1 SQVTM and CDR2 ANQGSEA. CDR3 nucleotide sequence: TGCAGCCTCGGACGACAGGGGCTGAACACTGAAGCTTTCTTT. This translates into CSLGRQGLNTEAFF.

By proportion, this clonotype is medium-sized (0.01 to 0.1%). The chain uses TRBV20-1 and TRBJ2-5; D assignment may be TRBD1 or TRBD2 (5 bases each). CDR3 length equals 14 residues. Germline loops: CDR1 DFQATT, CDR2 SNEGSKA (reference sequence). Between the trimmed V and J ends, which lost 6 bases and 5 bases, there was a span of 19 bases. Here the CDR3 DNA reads TGCAGTGCATCGCGGGTAGAGTGGGGGGAGACCCAGTACTTC. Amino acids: CSASRVEWGETQYF.

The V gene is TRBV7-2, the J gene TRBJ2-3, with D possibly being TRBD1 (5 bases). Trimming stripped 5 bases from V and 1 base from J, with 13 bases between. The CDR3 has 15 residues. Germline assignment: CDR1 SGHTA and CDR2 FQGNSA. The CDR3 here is CASSQVLQGTDTQYF. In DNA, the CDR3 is TGTGCCAGCAGCCAGGTGTTACAGGGCACAGATACGCAGTATTTT.

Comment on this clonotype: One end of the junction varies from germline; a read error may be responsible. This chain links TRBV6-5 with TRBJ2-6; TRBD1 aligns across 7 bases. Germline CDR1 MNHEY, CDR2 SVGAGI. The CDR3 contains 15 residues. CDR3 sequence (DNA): TGTGCCAGCAGGCGACAGGGCTCTGAGGCCAACGTCCTGACTTTC. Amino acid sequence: CASRRQGSEANVLTF.

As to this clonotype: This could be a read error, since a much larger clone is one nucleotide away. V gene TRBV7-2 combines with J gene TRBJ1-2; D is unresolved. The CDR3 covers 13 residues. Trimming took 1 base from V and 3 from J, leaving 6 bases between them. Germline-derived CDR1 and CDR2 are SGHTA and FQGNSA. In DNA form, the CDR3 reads TGTGCCAGCAGCTTAGGGGCAGACTATGGCTACACCTTC. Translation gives CASSLGADYGYTF.

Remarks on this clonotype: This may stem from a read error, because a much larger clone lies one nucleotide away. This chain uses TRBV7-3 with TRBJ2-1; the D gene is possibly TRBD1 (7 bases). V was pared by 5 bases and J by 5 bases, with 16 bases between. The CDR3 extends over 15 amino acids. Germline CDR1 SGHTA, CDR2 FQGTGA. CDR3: CASSPKQGRNNEQFF. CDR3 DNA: TGTGCCAGCAGCCCAAAACAGGGGAGGAACAATGAGCAGTTCTTC.

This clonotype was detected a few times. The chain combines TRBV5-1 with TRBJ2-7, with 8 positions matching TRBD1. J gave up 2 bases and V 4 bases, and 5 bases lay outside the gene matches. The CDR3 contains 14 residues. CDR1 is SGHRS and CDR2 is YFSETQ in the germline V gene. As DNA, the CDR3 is TGCGCCAGCAGCCCAACCAGGGGGCCCTACGAGCAGTACTTC. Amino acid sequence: CASSPTRGPYEQYF. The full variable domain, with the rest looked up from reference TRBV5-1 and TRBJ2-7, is KAGVTQTPRYLIKTRGQQVTLSCSPISGHRSVSWYQQTPGQGLQFLFEYFSETQRNKGNFPGRFSGRQFSNSRSEMNVSTLELGDSALYLCASSPTRGPYEQYFGPGTRLTVT.

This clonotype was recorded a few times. The DNA of the CDR3 is TGTGCCAGCAGTACCAGGGACATTTGGGAAGAGACCCAGTACTTC. Translated, it gives CASSTRDIWEETQYF. J is TRBJ2-5 and V is TRBV6-2 or TRBV6-3, with D tentatively TRBD1 (6 bases). The CDR3 spans 15 residues. The V and J ends lost 5 bases and 3 bases respectively, with 16 bases between them. Germline CDR1 and CDR2: MNHEY and SVGEGT.

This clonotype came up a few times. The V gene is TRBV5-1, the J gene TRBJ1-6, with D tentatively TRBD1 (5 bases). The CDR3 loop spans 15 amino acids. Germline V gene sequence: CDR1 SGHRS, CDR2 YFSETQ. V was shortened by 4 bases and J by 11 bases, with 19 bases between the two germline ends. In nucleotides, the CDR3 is TGCGCCAGCAGCAAGGGTGGGGTAGCGGGACCACCCCTCCACTTT. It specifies CASSKGGVAGPPLHF.

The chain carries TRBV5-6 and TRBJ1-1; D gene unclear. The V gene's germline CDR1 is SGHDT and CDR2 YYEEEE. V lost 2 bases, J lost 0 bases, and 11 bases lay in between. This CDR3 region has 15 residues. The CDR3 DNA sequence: TGTGCCAGCAGCTTATTCGGGGATATGAACACTGAAGCTTTCTTT. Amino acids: CASSLFGDMNTEAFF.

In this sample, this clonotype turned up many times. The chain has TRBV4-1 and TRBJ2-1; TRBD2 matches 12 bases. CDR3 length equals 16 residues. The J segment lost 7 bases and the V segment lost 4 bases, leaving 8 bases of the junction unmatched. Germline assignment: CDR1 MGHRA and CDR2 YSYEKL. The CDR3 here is CASSPRASGGANEQFF. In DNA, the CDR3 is TGCGCCAGCAGCCCTAGGGCTAGCGGGGGGGCGAATGAGCAGTTCTTC.